The T cell receptor beta chain described here comes from a study of glioma-infiltrating T cells after dendritic cell vaccination. Germline V gene lookup returns CDR1 SGHNT and CDR2 YYREEE (reference sequence). With 5 bases clipped from V and 1 base from J, the junction kept 12 bases outside the gene matches. The CDR3 runs to 18 residues. Measured with immunoSEQ multiplex PCR; TCRdb has only the in-frame clones, and not every one. The sample lists tens of thousands of clones, more than 75% occurring once. The specimen comprised blood, sampled before dendritic cell vaccination. This sequence originates from a human donor with glioblastoma. The chain joins TRBV5-4 to TRBJ2-2; 9 bases fit TRBD2. The chain's CDR3 is CASRWEGVAGENTGELFF. In nucleotides, the CDR3 is TGTGCCAGCAGGTGGGAGGGCGTAGCGGGGGAGAACACCGGGGAGCTGTTTTTT.